This TCR beta chain was documented in a study of T-cell reconstitution after alpha-beta-depleted transplantation in children. Study-level points and caveats: Fresh T-cell production supplied most of the T-cell counts and diversity seen one year after transplant. Two months or so post-transplant, alpha-beta T cells reportedly derived from several hundred expanded graft clones. Diversity of TCRbeta at day 60 was high in some patients, arising from surviving recipient T cells and thymic progenitors.

This CDR3 has 14 amino acids. Trimming stripped 0 bases from V and 5 bases from J, with 13 bases between. The germline V gene has CDR1 DFQATT and CDR2 SNEGSKA (reference sequence). As to this clonotype: The antigen is unknown.

Construction of the TCRbeta library involved unique molecular identifiers. TCRdb analysed the PCR reads with MiXCR anew, one entry per CDR3 protein. There are around 800,000 distinct CDR3 sequences in the sample; approximately 15% occur only once, and about 4.6% lies in the top ten. Material: PBMCs, mostly from graft donor cells, obtained 360 days after TCRalphabeta/CD19-depleted stem cell transplant. This TCR was recovered from a male patient aged 10 to 17 who had a stem cell transplant for acute lymphoblastic leukemia, so the T cells may come from the graft donor. This chain links TRBV20-1 with TRBJ2-5, with unresolved D. The CDR3 bases are TGCAGTGCTAGAGATATACAGCTAGGGGAGACCCAGTACTTC. Its translation: CSARDIQLGETQYF.